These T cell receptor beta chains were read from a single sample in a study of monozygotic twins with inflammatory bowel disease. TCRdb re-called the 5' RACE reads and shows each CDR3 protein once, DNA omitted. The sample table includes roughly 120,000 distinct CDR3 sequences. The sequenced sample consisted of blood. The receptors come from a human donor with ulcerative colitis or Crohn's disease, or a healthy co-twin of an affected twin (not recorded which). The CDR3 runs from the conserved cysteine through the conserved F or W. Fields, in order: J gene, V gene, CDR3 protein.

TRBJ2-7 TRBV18 CASSPLLASGGVSYEQYF
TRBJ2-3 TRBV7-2 CASSLTSGTTDRQYF
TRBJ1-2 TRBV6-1 CASSEALGQAGYGYTF
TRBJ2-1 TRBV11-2 CASSPSGGPNEQFF
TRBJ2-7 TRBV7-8 CASSLLGQSYEQYF
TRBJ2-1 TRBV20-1 CSARGSGRSYNEQFF
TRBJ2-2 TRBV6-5 CASSWGLSNTGELFF
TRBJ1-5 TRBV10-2 CASRVSEGQPQHF
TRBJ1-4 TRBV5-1 CASSLWQRGEKLFF
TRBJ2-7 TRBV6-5 CASSYSTGVSYEQYF
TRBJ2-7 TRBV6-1 CASSTGYSSYEQYF
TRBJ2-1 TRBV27 CASSPDREHEQFF
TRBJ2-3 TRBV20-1 CSARVFSGSTDTQYF
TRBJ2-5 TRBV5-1 CASSLTLASGETQYF
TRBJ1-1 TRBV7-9 CASSPGTPLAFF
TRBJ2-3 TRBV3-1 CASSQVVLDTQYF
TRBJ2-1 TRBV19 CASSTSGYYNEQFF
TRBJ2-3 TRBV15 CATSRPDRGSPF
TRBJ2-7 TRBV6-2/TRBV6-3 CASSYSTPLLEQYF
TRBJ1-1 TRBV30 CAWRTPNRGAFF
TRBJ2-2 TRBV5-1 CASSLGDRLTGELFF
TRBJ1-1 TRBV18 CASSLGTARNTEAFF
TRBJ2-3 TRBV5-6 CASSYGLASSDTQYF
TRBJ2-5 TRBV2 CASRSSLGRETQYF
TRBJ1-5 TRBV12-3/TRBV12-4 CASSKSGGQSNQPQHF
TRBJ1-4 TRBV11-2 CASRGTNEKLFF
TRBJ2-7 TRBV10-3 CAISDQTSGRSYEQYF
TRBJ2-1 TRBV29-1 CSVRGTGARDEQFF
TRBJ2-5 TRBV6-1 CASSQAVREETQYF
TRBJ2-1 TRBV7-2 CASSSGRGNEQFF
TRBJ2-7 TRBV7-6 CASSLDPGPYEQYF
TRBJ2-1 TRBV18 CASSPQVSGSSYNEQFF
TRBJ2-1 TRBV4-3 CASSQTSRGANYNEQFF
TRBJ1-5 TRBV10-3 CAIKETGGNQPQHF
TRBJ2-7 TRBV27 CASREGHRYEQYF
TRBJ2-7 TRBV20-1 CSARDSGQGVYEQYF
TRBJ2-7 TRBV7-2 CASSLGGASYEQYF
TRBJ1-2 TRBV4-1 CASSQEAGPLGYTF
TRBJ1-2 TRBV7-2 CASTTYSRGADYTF
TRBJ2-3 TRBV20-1 CSARDTRGSVTDTQYF
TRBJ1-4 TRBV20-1 CSARSNEKLFF
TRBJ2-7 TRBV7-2 CASSLGGASSYEQYF
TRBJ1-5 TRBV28 CASSFPNDREINQPQHF
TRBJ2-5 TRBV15 CATSRHVRETQYF
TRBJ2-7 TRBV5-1 CASKVGPTYEQYF
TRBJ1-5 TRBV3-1 CASSLLGEQPQHF
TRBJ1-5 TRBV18 CASSPIGDSNQPQHF
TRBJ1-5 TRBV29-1 CSVEEGQGLSNQPQHF
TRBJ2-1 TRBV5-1 CASSPDRADYNEQFF
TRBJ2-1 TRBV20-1 CSAWTPASGEQFF
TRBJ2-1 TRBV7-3 CASSFGGTRYNEQFF
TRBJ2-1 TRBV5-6 CASSPRGGIFSYNEQFF
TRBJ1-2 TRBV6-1 CASSARNTNYGYTF